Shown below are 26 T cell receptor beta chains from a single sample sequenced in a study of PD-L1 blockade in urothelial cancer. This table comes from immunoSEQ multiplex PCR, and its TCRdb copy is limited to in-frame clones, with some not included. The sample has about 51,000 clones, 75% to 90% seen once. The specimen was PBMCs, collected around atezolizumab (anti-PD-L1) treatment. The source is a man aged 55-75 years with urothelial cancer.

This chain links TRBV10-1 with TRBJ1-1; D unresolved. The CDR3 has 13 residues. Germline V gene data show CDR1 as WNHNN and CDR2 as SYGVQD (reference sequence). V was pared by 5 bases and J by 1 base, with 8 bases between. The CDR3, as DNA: TGCGCCAGCAGTTTTGGAGGGAACACTGAAGCTTTCTTT. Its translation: CASSFGGNTEAFF.

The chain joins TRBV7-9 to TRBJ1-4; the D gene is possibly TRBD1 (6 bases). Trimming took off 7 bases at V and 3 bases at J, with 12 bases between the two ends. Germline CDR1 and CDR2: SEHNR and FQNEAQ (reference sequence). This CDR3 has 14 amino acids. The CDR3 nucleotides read TGTGCCAGCACCATGGGGGCGGCTAATGAAAAACTGTTTTTT. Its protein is CASTMGAANEKLFF.

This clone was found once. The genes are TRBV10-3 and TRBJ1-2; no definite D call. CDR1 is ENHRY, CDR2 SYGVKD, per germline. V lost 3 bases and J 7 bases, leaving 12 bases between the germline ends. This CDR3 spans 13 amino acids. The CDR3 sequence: CAISEEGYFGYTF. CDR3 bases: TGTGCCATCAGTGAAGAGGGTTACTTTGGCTACACCTTC.

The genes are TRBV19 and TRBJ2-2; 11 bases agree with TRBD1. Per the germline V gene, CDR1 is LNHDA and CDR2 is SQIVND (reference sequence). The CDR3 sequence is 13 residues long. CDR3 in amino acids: CADRGRCAGELFF. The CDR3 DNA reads TGTGCGGACAGGGGGCGATGCGCCGGGGAGCTGTTTTTT.

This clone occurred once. CDR3 region: CASSSPGLSSYEQYF. As DNA, the CDR3 is TGTGCCAGTAGTTCACCGGGACTCAGCTCCTACGAGCAGTACTTC. The chain links TRBV19 to TRBJ2-7, with a weak D call TRBD2 (6 bases). Germline CDR1 LNHDA, CDR2 SQIVND (reference sequence). The length of the CDR3 is 15 residues. Trimming removed 5 bases from V and 0 bases from J, with 14 bases in between.

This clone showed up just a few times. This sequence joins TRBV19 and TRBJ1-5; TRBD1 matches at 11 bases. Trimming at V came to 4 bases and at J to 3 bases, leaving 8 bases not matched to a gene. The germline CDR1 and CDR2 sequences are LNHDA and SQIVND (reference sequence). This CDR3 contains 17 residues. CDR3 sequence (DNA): TGTGCCAGTAGTAGCCTCGGACAGGGGGCAAACAATCAGCCCCAGCATTTT. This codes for CASSSLGQGANNQPQHF.

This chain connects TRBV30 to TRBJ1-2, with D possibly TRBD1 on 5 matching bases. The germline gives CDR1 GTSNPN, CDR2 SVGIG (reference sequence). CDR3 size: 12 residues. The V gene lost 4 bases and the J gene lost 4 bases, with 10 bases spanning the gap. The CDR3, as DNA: TGTGCCTGGACCGCAGGGATCTATGGCTACACCTTC. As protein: CAWTAGIYGYTF.

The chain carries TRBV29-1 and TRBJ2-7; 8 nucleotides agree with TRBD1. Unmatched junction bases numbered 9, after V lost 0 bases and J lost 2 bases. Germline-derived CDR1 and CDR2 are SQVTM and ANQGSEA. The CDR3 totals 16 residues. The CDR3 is CSVEERTGIGAYEQYF. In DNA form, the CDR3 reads TGCAGCGTTGAAGAAAGGACAGGGATAGGTGCCTACGAGCAGTACTTC.

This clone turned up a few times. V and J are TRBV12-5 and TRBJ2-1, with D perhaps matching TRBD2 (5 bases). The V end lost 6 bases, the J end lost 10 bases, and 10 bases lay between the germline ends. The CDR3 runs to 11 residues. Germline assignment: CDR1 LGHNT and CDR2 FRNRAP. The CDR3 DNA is TGTGCTAGTGGGATGGAGGTGGAGCAGTTCTTC. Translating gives CASGMEVEQFF.

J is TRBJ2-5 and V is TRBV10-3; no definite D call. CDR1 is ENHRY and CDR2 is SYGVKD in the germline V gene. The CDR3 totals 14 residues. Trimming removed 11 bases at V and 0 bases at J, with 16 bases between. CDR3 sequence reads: CASDNQRNQETQYF. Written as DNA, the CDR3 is TGTGCCTCTGATAACCAGCGCAACCAAGAGACCCAGTACTTC.

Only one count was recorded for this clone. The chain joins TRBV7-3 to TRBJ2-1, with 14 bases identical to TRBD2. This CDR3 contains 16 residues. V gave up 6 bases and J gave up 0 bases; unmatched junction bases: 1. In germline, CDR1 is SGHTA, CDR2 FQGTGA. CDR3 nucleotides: TGTGCCAGCAGTGGGACTAGCGGGAGCTCCTACAATGAGCAGTTCTTC. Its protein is CASSGTSGSSYNEQFF.

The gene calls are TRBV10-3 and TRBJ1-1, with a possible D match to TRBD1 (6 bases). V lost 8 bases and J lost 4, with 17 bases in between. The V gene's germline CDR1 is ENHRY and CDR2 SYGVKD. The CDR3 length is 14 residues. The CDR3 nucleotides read TGTGCCATCGGCAGAGTGGGGGCATTCACTGAAGCTTTCTTT. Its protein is CAIGRVGAFTEAFF.

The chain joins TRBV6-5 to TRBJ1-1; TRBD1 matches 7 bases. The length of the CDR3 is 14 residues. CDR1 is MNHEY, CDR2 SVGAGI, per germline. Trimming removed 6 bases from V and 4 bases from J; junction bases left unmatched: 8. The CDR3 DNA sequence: TGTGCCAGCAGCCATACTCAGGGGGGCACTGAAGCTTTCTTT. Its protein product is CASSHTQGGTEAFF.

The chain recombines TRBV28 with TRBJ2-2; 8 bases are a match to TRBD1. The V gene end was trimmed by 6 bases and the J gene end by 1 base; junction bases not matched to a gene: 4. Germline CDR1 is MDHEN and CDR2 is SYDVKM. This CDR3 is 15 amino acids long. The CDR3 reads CASSRTGWNTGELFF. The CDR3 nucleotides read TGTGCCAGCAGCCGGACAGGGTGGAACACCGGGGAGCTGTTTTTT.

The DNA of the CDR3 is TGTGCCAGCAGCGTAGGAGGCTTAACGGGAACCTACGAGCAGTACTTC. Its translation: CASSVGGLTGTYEQYF. The chain couples TRBV9 to TRBJ2-7, with D possibly TRBD2 on 5 matching bases. Germline CDR1 is SGDLS and CDR2 is YYNGEE. CDR3 length: 16 amino acids. Trimming shortened V by 0 bases and J by 2 bases, and 15 bases separated the two germline ends. The whole variable domain, remainder taken from reference TRBV9 and TRBJ2-7, is DSGVTQTPKHLITATGQRVTLRCSPRSGDLSVYWYQQSLDQGLQFLIQYYNGEERAKGNILERFSAQQFPDLHSELNLSSLELGDSALYFCASSVGGLTGTYEQYFGPGTRLTVT.

In DNA form, the CDR3 reads TGTGCCAGCAGCTTGAGCGGGGTTAGCACAGATACGCAGTATTTT. As protein: CASSLSGVSTDTQYF. V and J are TRBV7-2 and TRBJ2-3; 7 nucleotides align to TRBD2. In germline, CDR1 is SGHTA, CDR2 FQGNSA. The CDR3 has 15 amino acids. Trimming at V came to 3 bases and at J to 0 bases, leaving 3 bases not matched to a gene.

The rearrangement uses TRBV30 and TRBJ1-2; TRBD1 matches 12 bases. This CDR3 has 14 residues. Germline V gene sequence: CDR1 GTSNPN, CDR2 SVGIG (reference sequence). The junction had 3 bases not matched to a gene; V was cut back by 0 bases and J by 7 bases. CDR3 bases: TGTGCCTGGAGTGTGGGGACAGGGGGCTTTGGCTACACCTTC. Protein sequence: CAWSVGTGGFGYTF.

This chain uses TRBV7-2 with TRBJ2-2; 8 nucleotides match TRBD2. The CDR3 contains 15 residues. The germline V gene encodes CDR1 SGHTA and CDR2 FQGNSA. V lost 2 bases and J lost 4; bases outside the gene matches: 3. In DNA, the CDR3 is TGTGCCAGCAGCTTACGGGAGGGGGGCACCGGGGAGCTGTTTTTT. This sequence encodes CASSLREGGTGELFF.

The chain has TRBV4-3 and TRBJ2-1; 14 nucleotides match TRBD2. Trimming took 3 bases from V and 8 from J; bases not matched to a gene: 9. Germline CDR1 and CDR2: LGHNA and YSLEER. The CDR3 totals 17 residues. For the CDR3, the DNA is TGCGCCAGCAGCCACTGGACTAGCGGGAGGTCGTTCGATGAGCAGTTCTTC. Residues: CASSHWTSGRSFDEQFF.

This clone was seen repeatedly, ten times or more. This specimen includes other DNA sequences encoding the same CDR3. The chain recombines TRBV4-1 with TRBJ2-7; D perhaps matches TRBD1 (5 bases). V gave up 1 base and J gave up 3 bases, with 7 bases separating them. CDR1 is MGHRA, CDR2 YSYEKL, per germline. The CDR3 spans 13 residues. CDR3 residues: CASSQGQNYEQYF. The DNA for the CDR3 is TGCGCCAGCAGCCAAGGACAGAACTACGAGCAGTACTTC.

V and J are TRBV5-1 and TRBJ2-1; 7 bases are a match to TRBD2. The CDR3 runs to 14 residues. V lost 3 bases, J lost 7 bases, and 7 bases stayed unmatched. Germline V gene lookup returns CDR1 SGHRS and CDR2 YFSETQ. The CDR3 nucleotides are TGCGCCAGCAGCTGGGGAGGGGCAGGAAATGAGCAGTTCTTC. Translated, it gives CASSWGGAGNEQFF.

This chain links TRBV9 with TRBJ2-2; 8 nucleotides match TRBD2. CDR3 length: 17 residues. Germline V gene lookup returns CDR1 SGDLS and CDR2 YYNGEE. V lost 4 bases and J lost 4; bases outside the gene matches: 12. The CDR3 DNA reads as TGTGCCAGCAGCCCAGGAGTCACGGGGGGGGGCACCGGGGAGCTGTTTTTT. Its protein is CASSPGVTGGGTGELFF.

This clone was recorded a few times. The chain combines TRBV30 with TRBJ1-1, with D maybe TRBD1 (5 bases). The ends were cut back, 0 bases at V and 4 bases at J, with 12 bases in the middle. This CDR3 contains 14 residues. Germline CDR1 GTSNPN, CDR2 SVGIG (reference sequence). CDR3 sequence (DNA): TGTGCCTGGAGTGTACCACAGGTCGCCACTGAAGCTTTCTTT. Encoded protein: CAWSVPQVATEAFF.

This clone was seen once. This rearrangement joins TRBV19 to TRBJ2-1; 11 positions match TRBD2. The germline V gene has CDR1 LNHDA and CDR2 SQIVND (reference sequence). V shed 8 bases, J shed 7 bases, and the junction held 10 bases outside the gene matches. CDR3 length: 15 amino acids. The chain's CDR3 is CASSLLAGGVNEQFF. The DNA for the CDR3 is TGTGCCAGTTCCCTCTTAGCGGGAGGGGTGAATGAGCAGTTCTTC.

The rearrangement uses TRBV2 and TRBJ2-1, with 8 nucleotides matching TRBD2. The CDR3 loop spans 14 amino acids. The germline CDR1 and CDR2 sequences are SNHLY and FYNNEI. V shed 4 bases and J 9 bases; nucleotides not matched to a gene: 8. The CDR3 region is CASSGGGPVGEQFF. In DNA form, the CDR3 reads TGTGCCAGCAGTGGCGGGGGGCCCGTCGGTGAGCAGTTCTTC.

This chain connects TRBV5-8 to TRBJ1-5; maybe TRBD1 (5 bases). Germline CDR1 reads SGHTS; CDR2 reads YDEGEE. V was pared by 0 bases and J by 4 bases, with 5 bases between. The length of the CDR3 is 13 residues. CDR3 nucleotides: TGTGCCAGCAGCTTGGGACAGAATCAGCCCCAGCATTTT. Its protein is CASSLGQNQPQHF.